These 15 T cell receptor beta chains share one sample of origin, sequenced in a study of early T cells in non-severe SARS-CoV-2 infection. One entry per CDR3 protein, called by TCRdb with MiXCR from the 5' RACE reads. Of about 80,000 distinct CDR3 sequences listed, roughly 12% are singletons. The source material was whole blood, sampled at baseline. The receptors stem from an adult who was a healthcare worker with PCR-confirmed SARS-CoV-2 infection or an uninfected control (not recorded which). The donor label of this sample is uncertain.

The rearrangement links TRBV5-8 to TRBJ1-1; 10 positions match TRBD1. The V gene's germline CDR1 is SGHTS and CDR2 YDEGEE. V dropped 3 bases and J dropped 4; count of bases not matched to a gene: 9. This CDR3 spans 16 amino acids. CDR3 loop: CASSWRDRGPTTEAFF. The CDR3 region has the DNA TGTGCCAGCAGCTGGCGGGACAGGGGCCCCACCACTGAAGCTTTCTTT.

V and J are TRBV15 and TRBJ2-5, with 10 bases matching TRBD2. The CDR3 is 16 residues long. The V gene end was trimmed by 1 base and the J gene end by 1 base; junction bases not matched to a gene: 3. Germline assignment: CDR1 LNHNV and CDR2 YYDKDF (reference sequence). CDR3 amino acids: CATSRAPSGGQETQYF. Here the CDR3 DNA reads TGTGCCACCAGCAGAGCGCCTAGCGGGGGCCAAGAGACCCAGTACTTC. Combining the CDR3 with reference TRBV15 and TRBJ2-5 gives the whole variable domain DAMVIQNPRYQVTQFGKPVTLSCSQTLNHNVMYWYQQKSSQAPKLLFHYYDKDFNNEADTPDNFQSRRPNTSFCFLDIRSPGLGDTAMYLCATSRAPSGGQETQYFGPGTRLLVL.

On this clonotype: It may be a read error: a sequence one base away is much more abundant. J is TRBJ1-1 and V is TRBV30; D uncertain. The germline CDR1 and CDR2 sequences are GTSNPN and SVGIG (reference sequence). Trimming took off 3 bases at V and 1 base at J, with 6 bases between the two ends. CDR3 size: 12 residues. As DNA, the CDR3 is TGTGCCTGGAGGCGGGAGAACACTGAAGCTTTCTTT. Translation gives CAWRRENTEAFF. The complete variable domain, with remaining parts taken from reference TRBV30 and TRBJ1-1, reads SQTIHQWPATLVQPVGSPLSLECTVEGTSNPNLYWYRQAAGRGLQLLFYSVGIGQISSEVPQNLSASRPQDRQFILSSKKLLLSDSGFYLCAWRRENTEAFFGQGTRLTVV.

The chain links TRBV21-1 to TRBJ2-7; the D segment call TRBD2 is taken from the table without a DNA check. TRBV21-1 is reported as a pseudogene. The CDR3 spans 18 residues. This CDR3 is CASSKAHTCTSPDYEQYF. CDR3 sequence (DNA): TGTGCCAGCAGCAAAGCCCATACGTGTACTAGTCCGGACTACGAGCAGTACTTC.

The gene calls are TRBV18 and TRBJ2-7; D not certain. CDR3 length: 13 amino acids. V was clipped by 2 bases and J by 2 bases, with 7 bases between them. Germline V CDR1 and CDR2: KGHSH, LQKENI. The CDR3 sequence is CASSPSLTYEQYF. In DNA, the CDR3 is TGTGCCAGCTCACCATCTCTAACCTACGAGCAGTACTTC. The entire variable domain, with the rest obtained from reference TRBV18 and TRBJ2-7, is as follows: NAGVMQNPRHLVRRRGQEARLRCSPMKGHSHVYWYRQLPEEGLKFMVYLQKENIIDESGMPKERFSAEFPKEGPSILRIQQVVRGDSAAYFCASSPSLTYEQYFGPGTRLTVT.

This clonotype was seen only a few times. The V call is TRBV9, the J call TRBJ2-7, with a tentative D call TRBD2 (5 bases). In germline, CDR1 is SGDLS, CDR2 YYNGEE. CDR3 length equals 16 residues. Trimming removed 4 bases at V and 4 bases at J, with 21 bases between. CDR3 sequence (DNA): TGTGCCAGCAGCCCGGGGAGTGCCTATATGAGGTACGAGCAGTACTTC. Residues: CASSPGSAYMRYEQYF. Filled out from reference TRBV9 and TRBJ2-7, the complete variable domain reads DSGVTQTPKHLITATGQRVTLRCSPRSGDLSVYWYQQSLDQGLQFLIQYYNGEERAKGNILERFSAQQFPDLHSELNLSSLELGDSALYFCASSPGSAYMRYEQYFGPGTRLTVT.

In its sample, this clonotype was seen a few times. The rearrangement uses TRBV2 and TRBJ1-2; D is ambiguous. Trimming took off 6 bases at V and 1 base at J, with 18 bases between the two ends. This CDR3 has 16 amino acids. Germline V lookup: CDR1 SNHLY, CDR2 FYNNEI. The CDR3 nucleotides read TGTGCCAGCAGGGACCCCCGGGAGTCTCTTAACTATGGCTACACCTTC. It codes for CASRDPRESLNYGYTF.

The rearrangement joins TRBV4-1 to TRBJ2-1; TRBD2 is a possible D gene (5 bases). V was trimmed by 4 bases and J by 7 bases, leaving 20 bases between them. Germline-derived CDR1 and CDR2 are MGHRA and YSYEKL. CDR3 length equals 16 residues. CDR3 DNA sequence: TGCGCCAGCAGCCCTTACTCGAGGACTGGACGGAATGAGCAGTTCTTC. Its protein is CASSPYSRTGRNEQFF.

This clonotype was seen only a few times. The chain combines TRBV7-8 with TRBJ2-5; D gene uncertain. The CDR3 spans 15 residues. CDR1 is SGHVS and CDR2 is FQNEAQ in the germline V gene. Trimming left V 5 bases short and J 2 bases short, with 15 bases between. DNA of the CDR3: TGTGCCAGCAGCGACCGCGCTGGCAAACAAGAGACCCAGTACTTC. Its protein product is CASSDRAGKQETQYF.

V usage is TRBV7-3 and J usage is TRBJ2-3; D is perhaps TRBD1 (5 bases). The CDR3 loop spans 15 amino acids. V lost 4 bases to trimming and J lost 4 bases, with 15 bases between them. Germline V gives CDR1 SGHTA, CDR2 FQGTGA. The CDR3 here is CASSSRSGNSDTQYF. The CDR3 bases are TGTGCCAGCAGCTCCCGTTCAGGGAATTCAGATACGCAGTATTTT.

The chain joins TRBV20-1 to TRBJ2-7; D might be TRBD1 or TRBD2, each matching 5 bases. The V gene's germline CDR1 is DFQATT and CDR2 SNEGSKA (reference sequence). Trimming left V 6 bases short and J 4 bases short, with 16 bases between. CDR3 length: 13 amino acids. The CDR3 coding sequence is TGCAGTGCAACGCAGGGACCGACGTACGAGCAGTACTTC. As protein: CSATQGPTYEQYF.

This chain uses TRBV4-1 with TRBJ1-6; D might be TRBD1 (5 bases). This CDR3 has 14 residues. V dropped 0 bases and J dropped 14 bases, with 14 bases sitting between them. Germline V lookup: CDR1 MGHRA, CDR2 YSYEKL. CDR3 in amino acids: CASSQDREPPTLHF. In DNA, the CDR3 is TGCGCCAGCAGCCAAGACAGGGAACCTCCCACCCTCCACTTT.

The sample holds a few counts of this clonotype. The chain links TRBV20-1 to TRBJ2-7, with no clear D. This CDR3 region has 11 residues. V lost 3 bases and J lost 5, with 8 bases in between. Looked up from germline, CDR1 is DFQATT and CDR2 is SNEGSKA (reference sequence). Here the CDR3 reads CSASAADEQYF. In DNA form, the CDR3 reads TGCAGTGCTAGTGCGGCAGACGAGCAGTACTTC.

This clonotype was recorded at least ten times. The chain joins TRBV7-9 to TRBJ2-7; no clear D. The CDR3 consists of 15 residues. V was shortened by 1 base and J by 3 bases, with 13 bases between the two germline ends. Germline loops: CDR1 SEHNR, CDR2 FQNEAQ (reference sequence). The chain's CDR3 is CASSLDETSSYEQYF. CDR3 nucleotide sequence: TGTGCCAGCAGCTTAGACGAGACCAGCAGCTACGAGCAGTACTTC.

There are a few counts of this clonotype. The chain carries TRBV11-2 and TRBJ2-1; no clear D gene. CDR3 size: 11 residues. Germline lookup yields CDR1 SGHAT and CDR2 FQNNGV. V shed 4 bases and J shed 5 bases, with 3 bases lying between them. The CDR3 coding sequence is TGTGCCAGCAGCTACCACAATGAGCAGTTCTTC. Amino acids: CASSYHNEQFF. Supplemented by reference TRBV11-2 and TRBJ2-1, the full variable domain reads EAGVAQSPRYKIIEKRQSVAFWCNPISGHATLYWYQQILGQGPKLLIQFQNNGVVDDSQLPKDRFSAERLKGVDSTLKIQPAKLEDSAVYLCASSYHNEQFFGPGTRLTVL.